These T cell receptor beta chains were read from a single sample in a study of T-cell memory formation after mild COVID-19. TCRdb processed the 5' RACE reads anew with MiXCR; each CDR3 protein has one entry. The repertoire consists of 140,000 to 150,000 distinct CDR3 sequences, with under 30% occurring once and the leading ten covering approximately 24%. What was sequenced was PBMCs or a T cell subset sorted from them (not recorded which). The receptor set was obtained from an adult woman who had mild COVID-19 (a few samples of this study predate the infection). Cell type and time point are not known. The CDR3 runs from the conserved cysteine through the conserved F or W. D genes are given only for firm matches. The size entry is marked missing in some rows and otherwise reads once, few, many or a size class.

CDR3 length	D gene	V gene	J gene	clone size	CDR3 DNA	CDR3 protein
16	NA	TRBV7-6	TRBJ1-1	few	TGTGCCAGCAGCTCGGGAGCCCGACCCGTAAACACTGAAGCTTTCTTT	CASSSGARPVNTEAFF
18	TRBD2	TRBV6-4	TRBJ2-2	NA	TGTGCCAGCAGTGACCAGATAGCGGGGGGGCCGAACACCGGGGAGCTGTTTTTT	CASSDQIAGGPNTGELFF
15	NA	TRBV12-3/TRBV12-4	TRBJ1-4	NA	TGTGCCAGCAGCCCCGTGTGGGCAACTAATGAAAAACTGTTTTTT	CASSPVWATNEKLFF
16	TRBD1	TRBV24-1	TRBJ2-7	NA	TGTGCCACCAGTGACAATCCGGGACAGGCCTCCTACGAGCAGTACTTC	CATSDNPGQASYEQYF
17	TRBD1	TRBV18	TRBJ2-1	NA	TGTGCCAGCTCACCACCGATTCCAGACAGGGGAGTCAATGAGCAGTTCTTC	CASSPPIPDRGVNEQFF
13	NA	TRBV20-1	TRBJ2-7	few	TGCAGTGCTAGAGATACCAGGAATGCCGAGCAGTACTTC	CSARDTRNAEQYF
15	NA	TRBV12-3/TRBV12-4	TRBJ1-5	NA	TGTGCCAGCAGTTTAGGGCTTGGGGGTGGTCAGCCCCAGCATTTT	CASSLGLGGGQPQHF
15	NA	TRBV5-5	TRBJ1-5	many	TGTGCCAGCAGCTTGGGACAGTATAGCAATCAGCCCCAGCATTTT	CASSLGQYSNQPQHF
15	TRBD1	TRBV5-1	TRBJ2-1	NA	TGCGCCAGCAGCCTGGGGGACAGGGTCTCCAATGAGCAGTTCTTC	CASSLGDRVSNEQFF
17	NA	TRBV11-2	TRBJ2-5	NA	TGTGCCAGCAGCTTAGACCGCTGGGGGGCAGCCCAAGAGACCCAGTACTTC	CASSLDRWGAAQETQYF
14	TRBD1	TRBV5-1	TRBJ1-2	NA	TGCGCCAGCAGCTCATGGCAGGGGGCGGATGGCTACACCTTC	CASSSWQGADGYTF
15	NA	TRBV9	TRBJ1-4	NA	TGTGCCAGCAGCGTAGGAACTGGCTTTGGTGAAAAACTGTTTTTT	CASSVGTGFGEKLFF
18	TRBD2	TRBV11-3	TRBJ2-1	few	TGTGCCAGCAGCTACCAGGCCTCGACTAGCGGAGTCTACAATGAGCAGTTCTTC	CASSYQASTSGVYNEQFF
15	NA	TRBV7-9	TRBJ1-1	NA	TGTGCCAGCAGCTTAGTATTGGGGCCTAACACTGAAGCTTTCTTT	CASSLVLGPNTEAFF
15	NA	TRBV14	TRBJ1-2	NA	TGTGCCAGCAGCCAAGAGGTCGGAACCCTCTATGGCTACACCTTC	CASSQEVGTLYGYTF
16	TRBD2	TRBV27	TRBJ2-3	NA	TGTGCCAGCAGCCAGGGACTAGCGGGAGGGCCTGGTACGCAGTATTTT	CASSQGLAGGPGTQYF
16	NA	TRBV7-8	TRBJ2-6	few	TGTGCCAGCAGCTTAGATGGGTTCTCTGGGGCCAACGTCCTGACTTTC	CASSLDGFSGANVLTF
13	NA	TRBV7-2	TRBJ2-7	few	TGTGCCAGCAGCCCATACCAGGGGTACGAGCAGTACTTC	CASSPYQGYEQYF
10	NA	TRBV27	TRBJ2-1	NA	TGTGCCAGCCTAGACTATGAGCAGTTCTTC	CASLDYEQFF
13	NA	TRBV10-3	TRBJ1-2	NA	TGTGCCATCAGTGAGGCAGGAACCTATGGCTACACCTTC	CAISEAGTYGYTF
18	TRBD2	TRBV10-2	TRBJ2-1	NA	TGCGCCAGCAGTGAGGGGGGTAGCGGGGGCTTCGGGGACAATGAGCAGTTCTTC	CASSEGGSGGFGDNEQFF
16	TRBD2	TRBV11-2	TRBJ2-7	few	TGTGCCAGCCGCCGGGGGACTAGCGCTCTCTCCTACGAGCAGTACTTC	CASRRGTSALSYEQYF
14	NA	TRBV4-1	TRBJ2-5	NA	TGCGCCAGCAGCTCGCGACAGGTTGAAGAGACCCAGTACTTC	CASSSRQVEETQYF
16	NA	TRBV29-1	TRBJ1-2	NA	TGCAGCGTTGACCCGTCAGGGATAGAGGCTAACTATGGCTACACCTTC	CSVDPSGIEANYGYTF
13	NA	TRBV27	TRBJ1-2	few	TGTGCCAGCAGTTTTTCCGGATTCTATGGCTACACCTTC	CASSFSGFYGYTF
18	TRBD1	TRBV10-3	TRBJ1-2	NA	TGTGCCATCAGTGAGCCTTCAATTGGACAGGGGGCCAACTATGGCTACACCTTC	CAISEPSIGQGANYGYTF
13	NA	TRBV5-5	TRBJ2-7	NA	TGTGCCAGCAGCTTCGAGGGGAATTACGAGCAGTACTTC	CASSFEGNYEQYF
13	NA	TRBV6-6	TRBJ2-1	few	TGTGCCAGCATCCAGCCAGGGGGGATTGAGCAGTTCTTC	CASIQPGGIEQFF
17	TRBD2	TRBV7-9	TRBJ2-1	NA	TGTGCCAGCAGCTCAGGGCGTGGGGAGGGGTCCTACAATGAGCAGTTCTTC	CASSSGRGEGSYNEQFF
13	NA	TRBV12-3/TRBV12-4	TRBJ2-7	NA	TGTGCCAGCAGCCCACGAAGAATCTACGAGCAGTACTTC	CASSPRRIYEQYF
13	NA	TRBV11-3	TRBJ2-5	NA	TGTGCCAGCAGCTCCCCCGAGGTGGAGACCCAGTACTTC	CASSSPEVETQYF
13	NA	TRBV5-4	TRBJ2-7	NA	TGTGCCAGCAGCTTGGACAGTACCTACGAGCAGTACTTC	CASSLDSTYEQYF
13	NA	TRBV24-1	TRBJ2-1	few	TGTGCCACCAGTGGTAGCAGCTACAATGAGCAGTTCTTC	CATSGSSYNEQFF
14	NA	TRBV5-5	TRBJ1-6	NA	TGTGCCAGCAGCTTGGGGATCTGGAATTCACCCCTCCACTTT	CASSLGIWNSPLHF
17	TRBD2	TRBV7-9	TRBJ2-2	NA	TGTGCCAGCAGCCGCTCGACTAGCGGGGGGTACTACGGGGAGCTGTTTTTT	CASSRSTSGGYYGELFF
14	TRBD1	TRBV29-1	TRBJ2-5	NA	TGCAGCGTCCCGACAGGGGCCGGAAGAGGGACCCAGTACTTC	CSVPTGAGRGTQYF
13	TRBD1	TRBV27	TRBJ2-1	NA	TGTGCCAGCAGTTTGGGACAGGGGAATGAGCAGTTCTTC	CASSLGQGNEQFF
14	TRBD2	TRBV7-6	TRBJ2-7	NA	TGTGCCAGCAGCTTAATCGGGGGGGCCGACGAGCAGTACTTC	CASSLIGGADEQYF
16	TRBD1	TRBV6-2/TRBV6-3	TRBJ1-1	NA	TGTGCCAGCAGCATATTTCCGGGACAGGTGGACACTGAAGCTTTCTTT	CASSIFPGQVDTEAFF
12	NA	TRBV3-1	TRBJ2-1	few	TGTGCCAGCAGCACCCGGAACAATGAGCAGTTCTTC	CASSTRNNEQFF
16	NA	TRBV7-2	TRBJ2-3	few	TGTGCCAGCAGACTGCCCTGGACGCCGATCGGGGATACGCAGTATTTT	CASRLPWTPIGDTQYF
14	NA	TRBV7-3	TRBJ2-3	NA	TGTGCCAGCAGTCAGCTAGGGGGCACAGATACGCAGTATTTT	CASSQLGGTDTQYF
16	NA	TRBV27	TRBJ2-1	few	TGTGCCAGCACACCTCGGTTTGGGGGGTACTACAATGAGCAGTTCTTC	CASTPRFGGYYNEQFF
14	TRBD2	TRBV27	TRBJ2-7	medium-sized	TGTGCCAGCAGTATTAGCGGGAGTCAGAACGAGCAGTACTTC	CASSISGSQNEQYF
13	NA	TRBV6-5	TRBJ1-4	few	TGTGCCAGCAGACAGGGACCAAATGAAAAACTGTTTTTT	CASRQGPNEKLFF
16	TRBD1	TRBV6-4	TRBJ2-3	NA	TGTGCCAGCAGTCGGACAGGGGGTGGAGGCACAGATACGCAGTATTTT	CASSRTGGGGTDTQYF
12	NA	TRBV27	TRBJ2-7	few	TGTGCCAGCAGTTCTGGGGACTACGAGCAGTACTTC	CASSSGDYEQYF
16	TRBD2	TRBV15	TRBJ2-4	NA	TGTGCCACCAGCGGTCCCACCGGGACTAGTGGGCACATTCAGTACTTC	CATSGPTGTSGHIQYF
17	NA	TRBV9	TRBJ2-2	NA	TGTGCCAGCAGCGAGACCCTCCGGGACTCCTACACCGGGGAGCTGTTTTTT	CASSETLRDSYTGELFF
13	NA	TRBV24-1	TRBJ1-1	few	TGTGCCACCAGTGATTTGAGCACGGATGAAGCTTTCTTT	CATSDLSTDEAFF
15	NA	TRBV9	TRBJ2-7	NA	TGTGCCAGCAGCGTAGTCGGAGGGCCGGTCTTAGAGCAGTACTTC	CASSVVGGPVLEQYF